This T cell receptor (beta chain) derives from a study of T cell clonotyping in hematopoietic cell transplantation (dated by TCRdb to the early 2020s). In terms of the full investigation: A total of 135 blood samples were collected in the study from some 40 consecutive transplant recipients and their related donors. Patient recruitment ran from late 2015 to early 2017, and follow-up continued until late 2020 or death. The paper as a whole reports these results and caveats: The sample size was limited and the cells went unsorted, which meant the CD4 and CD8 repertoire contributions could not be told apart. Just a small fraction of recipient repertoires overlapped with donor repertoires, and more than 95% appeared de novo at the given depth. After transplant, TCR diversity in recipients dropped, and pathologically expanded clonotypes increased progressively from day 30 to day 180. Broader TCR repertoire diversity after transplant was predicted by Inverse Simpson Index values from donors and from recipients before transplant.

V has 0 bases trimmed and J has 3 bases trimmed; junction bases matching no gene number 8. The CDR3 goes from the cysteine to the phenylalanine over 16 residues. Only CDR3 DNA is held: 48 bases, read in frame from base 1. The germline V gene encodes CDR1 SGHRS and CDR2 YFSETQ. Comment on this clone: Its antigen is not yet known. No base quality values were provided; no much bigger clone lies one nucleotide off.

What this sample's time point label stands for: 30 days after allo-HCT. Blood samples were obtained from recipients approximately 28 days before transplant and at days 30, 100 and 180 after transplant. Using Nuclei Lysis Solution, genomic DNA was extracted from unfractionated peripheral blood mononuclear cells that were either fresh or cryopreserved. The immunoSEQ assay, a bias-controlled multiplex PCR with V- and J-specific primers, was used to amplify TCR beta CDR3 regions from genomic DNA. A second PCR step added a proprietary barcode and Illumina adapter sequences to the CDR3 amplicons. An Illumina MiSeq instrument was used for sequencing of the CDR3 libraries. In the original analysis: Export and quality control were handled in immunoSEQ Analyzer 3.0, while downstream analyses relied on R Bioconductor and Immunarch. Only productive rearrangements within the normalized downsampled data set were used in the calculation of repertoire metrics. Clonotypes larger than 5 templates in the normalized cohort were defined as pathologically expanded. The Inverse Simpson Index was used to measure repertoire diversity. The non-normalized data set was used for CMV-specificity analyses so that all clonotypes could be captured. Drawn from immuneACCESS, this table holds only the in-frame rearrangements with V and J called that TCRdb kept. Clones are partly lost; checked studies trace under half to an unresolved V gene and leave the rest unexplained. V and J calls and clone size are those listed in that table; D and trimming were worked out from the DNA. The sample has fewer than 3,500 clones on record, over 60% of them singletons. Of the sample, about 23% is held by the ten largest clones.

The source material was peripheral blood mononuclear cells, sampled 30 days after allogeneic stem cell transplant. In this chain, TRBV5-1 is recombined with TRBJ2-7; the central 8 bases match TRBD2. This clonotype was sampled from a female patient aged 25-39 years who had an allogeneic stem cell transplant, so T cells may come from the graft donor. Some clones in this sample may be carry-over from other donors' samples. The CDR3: CASSLAASSGVYEQYF. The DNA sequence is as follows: TGCGCCAGCAGCTTGGCCGCGAGTAGCGGGGTCTACGAGCAGTACTTC.